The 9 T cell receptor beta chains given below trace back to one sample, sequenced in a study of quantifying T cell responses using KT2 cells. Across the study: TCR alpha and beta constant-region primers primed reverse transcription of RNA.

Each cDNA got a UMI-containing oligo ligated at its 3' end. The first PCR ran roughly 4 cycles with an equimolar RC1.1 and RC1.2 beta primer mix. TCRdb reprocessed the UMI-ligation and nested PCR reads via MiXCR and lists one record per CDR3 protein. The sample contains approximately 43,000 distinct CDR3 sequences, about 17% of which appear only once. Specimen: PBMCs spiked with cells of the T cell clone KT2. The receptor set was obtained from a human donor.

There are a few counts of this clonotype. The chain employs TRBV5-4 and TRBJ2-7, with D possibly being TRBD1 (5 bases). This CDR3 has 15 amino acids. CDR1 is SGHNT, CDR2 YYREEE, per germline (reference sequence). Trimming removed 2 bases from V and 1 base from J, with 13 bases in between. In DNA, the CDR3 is TGTGCCAGCAGCTTCGGCTGGCAGGGATCCTACGAGCAGTACTTC. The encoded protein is CASSFGWQGSYEQYF.

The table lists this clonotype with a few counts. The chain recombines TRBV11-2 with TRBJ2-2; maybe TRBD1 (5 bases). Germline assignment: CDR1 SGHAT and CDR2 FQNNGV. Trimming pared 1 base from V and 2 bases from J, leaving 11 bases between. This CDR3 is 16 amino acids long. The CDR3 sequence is CASSLGAGINTGELFF. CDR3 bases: TGTGCCAGCAGCTTAGGTGCAGGGATAAACACCGGGGAGCTGTTTTTT.

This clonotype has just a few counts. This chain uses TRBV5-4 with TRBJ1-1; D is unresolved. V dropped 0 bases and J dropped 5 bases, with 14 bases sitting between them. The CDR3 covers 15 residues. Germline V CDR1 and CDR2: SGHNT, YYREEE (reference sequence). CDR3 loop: CASSLVPPQRTEAFF. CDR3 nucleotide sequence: TGTGCCAGCAGCTTGGTACCACCCCAGAGGACTGAAGCTTTCTTT.

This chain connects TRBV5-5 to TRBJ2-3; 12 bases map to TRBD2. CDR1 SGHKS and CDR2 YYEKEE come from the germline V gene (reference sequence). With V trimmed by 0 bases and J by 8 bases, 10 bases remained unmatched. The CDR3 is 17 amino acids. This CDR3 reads CASSLEGLAGGLGTQYF. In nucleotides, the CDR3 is TGTGCCAGCAGCTTGGAAGGCCTAGCGGGGGGGCTAGGTACGCAGTATTTT. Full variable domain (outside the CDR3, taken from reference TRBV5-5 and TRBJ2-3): DAGVTQSPTHLIKTRGQQVTLRCSPISGHKSVSWYQQVLGQGPQFIFQYYEKEERGRGNFPDRFSARQFPNYSSELNVNALLLGDSALYLCASSLEGLAGGLGTQYFGPGTRLTVL.

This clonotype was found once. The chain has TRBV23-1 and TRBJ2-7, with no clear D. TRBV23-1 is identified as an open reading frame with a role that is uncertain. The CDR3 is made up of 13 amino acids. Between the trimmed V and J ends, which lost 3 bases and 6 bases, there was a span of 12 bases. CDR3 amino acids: CASSHVRSPEQYF. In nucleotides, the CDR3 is TGCGCCAGCAGTCACGTAAGGAGCCCCGAGCAGTACTTC.

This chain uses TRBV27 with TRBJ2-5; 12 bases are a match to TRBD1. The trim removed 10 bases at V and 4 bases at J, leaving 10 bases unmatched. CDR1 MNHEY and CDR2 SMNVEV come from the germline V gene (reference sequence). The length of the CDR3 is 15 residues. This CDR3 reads CATNPGQGARETQYF. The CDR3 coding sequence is TGTGCCACGAATCCGGGACAGGGGGCGAGAGAGACCCAGTACTTC.

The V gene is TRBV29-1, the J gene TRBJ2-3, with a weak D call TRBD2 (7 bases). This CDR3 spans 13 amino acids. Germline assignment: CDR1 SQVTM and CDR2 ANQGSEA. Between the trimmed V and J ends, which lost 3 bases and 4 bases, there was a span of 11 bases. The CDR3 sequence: CSVDWGGPDTQYF. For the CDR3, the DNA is TGCAGCGTTGATTGGGGGGGGCCAGATACGCAGTATTTT.

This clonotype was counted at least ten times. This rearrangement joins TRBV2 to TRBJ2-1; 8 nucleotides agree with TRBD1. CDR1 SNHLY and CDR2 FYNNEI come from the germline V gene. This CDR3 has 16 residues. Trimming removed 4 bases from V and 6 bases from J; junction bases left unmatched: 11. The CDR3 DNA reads TGTGCCAGCAGTGGAGGAGGGACAGGCCCTTCCAATGAGCAGTTCTTC. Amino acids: CASSGGGTGPSNEQFF.

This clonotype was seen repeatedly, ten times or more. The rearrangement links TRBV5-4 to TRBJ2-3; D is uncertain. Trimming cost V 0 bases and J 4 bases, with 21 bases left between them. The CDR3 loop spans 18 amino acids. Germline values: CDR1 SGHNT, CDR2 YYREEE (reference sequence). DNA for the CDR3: TGTGCCAGCAGCTTGGGAGCAGGTTCGGGCCAGGTGGCAGATACGCAGTATTTT. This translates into CASSLGAGSGQVADTQYF. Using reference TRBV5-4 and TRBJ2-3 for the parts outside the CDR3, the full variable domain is ETGVTQSPTHLIKTRGQQVTLRCSSQSGHNTVSWYQQALGQGPQFIFQYYREEENGRGNFPPRFSGLQFPNYSSELNVNALELDDSALYLCASSLGAGSGQVADTQYFGPGTRLTVL.